This T cell receptor beta chain was recorded in a study of PD-L1 blockade in urothelial cancer. A note on this clone: Its antigen is not known.

Patients were diagnosed with urothelial carcinoma, either locally advanced or metastatic. Notes on the study in general: At 3 weeks on treatment, tumor-associated clones expanded more with durable benefit.

Profiling relied on immunoSEQ multiplex PCR, and the TCRdb table lists in-frame clones only, not all of them. This sample has around 56,000 clones, with about 86% found just once. The sequence derives from a man aged 50 to 60 with urothelial cancer. The source was PBMCs, collected around atezolizumab (anti-PD-L1) treatment.

CDR3 sequence reads: CATSRVSFRLYKIETQYF. In DNA form, the CDR3 reads TGTGCCACCAGCAGAGTTTCATTTAGACTATACAAGATAGAGACCCAGTACTTC. The V gene is TRBV15, the J gene TRBJ2-5, with D possibly being TRBD2 (5 bases). Per the germline V gene, CDR1 is LNHNV and CDR2 is YYDKDF (reference sequence). V dropped 1 base and J dropped 4 bases, with 22 bases sitting between them. The length of the CDR3 is 18 residues.